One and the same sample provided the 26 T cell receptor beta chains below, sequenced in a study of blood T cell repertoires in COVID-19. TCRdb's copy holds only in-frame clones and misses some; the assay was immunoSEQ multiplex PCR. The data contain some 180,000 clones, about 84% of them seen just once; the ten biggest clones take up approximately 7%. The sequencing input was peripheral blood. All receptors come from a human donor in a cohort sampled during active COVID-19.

CDR3 bases: TGCGCCAGCAGCCATACAGGGGGAAGCAATCAGCCCCAGCATTTT. Its protein is CASSHTGGSNQPQHF. V gene TRBV5-1 combines with J gene TRBJ1-5, with 8 bases identical to TRBD1. Losses at the gene ends were 4 bases for V and 1 base for J; bases not matched to a gene: 4. This CDR3 comprises 15 residues. CDR1 and CDR2 (germline): SGHRS, YFSETQ.

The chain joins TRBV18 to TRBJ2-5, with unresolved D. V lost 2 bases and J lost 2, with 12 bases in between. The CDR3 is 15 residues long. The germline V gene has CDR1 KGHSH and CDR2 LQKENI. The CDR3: CASSPGLSPQETQYF. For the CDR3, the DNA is TGTGCCAGCTCACCAGGGCTATCCCCTCAAGAGACCCAGTACTTC.

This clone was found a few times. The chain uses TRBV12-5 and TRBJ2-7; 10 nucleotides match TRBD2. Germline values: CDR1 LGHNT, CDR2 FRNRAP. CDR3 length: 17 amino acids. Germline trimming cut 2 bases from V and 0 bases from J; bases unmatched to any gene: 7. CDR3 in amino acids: CASGLLAGASSSYEQYF. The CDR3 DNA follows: TGTGCTAGTGGTTTGCTAGCGGGGGCCTCAAGCTCCTACGAGCAGTACTTC. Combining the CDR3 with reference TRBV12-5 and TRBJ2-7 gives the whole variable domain DARVTQTPRHKVTEMGQEVTMRCQPILGHNTVFWYRQTMMQGLELLAYFRNRAPLDDSGMPKDRFSAEMPDATLATLKIQPSEPRDSAVYFCASGLLAGASSSYEQYFGPGTRLTVT.

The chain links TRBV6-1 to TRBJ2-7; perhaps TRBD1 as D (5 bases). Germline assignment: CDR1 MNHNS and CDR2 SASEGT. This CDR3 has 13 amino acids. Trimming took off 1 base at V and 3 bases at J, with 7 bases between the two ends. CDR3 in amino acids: CASSEVQGYEQYF. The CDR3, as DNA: TGTGCCAGCAGTGAAGTCCAGGGCTACGAGCAGTACTTC.

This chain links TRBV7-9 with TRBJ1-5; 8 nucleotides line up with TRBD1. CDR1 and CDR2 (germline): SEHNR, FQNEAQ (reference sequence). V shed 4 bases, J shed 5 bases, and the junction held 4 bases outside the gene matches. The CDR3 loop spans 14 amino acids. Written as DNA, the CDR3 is TGTGCCAGCAGCTGGGGGACAGGAGATCAGCCCCAGCATTTT. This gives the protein CASSWGTGDQPQHF.

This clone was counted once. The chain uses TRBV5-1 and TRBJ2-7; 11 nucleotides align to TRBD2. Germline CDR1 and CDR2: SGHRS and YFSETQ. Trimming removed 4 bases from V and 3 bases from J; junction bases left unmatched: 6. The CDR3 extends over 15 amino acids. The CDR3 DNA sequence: TGCGCCAGCAGCACAGCCGGGACTAGCGGCTACGAGCAGTACTTC. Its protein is CASSTAGTSGYEQYF.

CDR3: CASSLSSGGYTF. In DNA form, the CDR3 reads TGTGCCAGCAGCTTGTCCTCGGGGGGCTACACCTTC. This rearrangement joins TRBV5-8 to TRBJ1-2; D is undetermined. Germline V gives CDR1 SGHTS, CDR2 YDEGEE. The CDR3 length is 12 residues. V dropped 1 base and J dropped 8 bases, with 9 bases sitting between them.

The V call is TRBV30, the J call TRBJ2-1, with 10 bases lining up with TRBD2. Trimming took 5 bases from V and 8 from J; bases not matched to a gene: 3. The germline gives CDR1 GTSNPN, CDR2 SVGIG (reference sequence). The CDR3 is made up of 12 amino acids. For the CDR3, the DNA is TGTGCCTGGGGACTAGCGGCGGATGAGCAGTTCTTC. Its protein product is CAWGLAADEQFF.

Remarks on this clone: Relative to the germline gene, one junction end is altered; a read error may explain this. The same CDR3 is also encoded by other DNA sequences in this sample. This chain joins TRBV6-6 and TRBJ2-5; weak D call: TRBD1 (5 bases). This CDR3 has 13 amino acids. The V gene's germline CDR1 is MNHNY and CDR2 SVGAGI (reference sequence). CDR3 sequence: CASTKGIQETQYF. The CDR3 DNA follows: TGTGCCAGCACCAAGGGGATCCAAGAGACCCAATACTTC.

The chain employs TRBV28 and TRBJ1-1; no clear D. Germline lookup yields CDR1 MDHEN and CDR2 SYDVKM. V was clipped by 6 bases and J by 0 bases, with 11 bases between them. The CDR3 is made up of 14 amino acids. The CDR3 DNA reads TGTGCCAGCAGACGTCAGGTTATGAACACTGAAGCTTTCTTT. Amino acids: CASRRQVMNTEAFF.

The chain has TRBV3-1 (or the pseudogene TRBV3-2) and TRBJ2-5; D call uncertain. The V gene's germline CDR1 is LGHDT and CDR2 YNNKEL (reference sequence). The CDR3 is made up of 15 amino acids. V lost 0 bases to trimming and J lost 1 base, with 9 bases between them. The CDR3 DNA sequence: TGTGCCAGCAGCCAAGACCCAGTCTTCCAAGAGACCCAGTACTTC. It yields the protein CASSQDPVFQETQYF.

The CDR3 DNA reads as TGTGCCAGCAGTGAGAGGCTTACCTACGAGCAGTACTTC. It is translated as CASSERLTYEQYF. The chain is built from TRBV6-1 and TRBJ2-7; D is undetermined. Germline CDR1 and CDR2: MNHNS and SASEGT. Trimming removed 3 bases from V and 2 bases from J, with 8 bases in between. The CDR3 loop spans 13 amino acids.

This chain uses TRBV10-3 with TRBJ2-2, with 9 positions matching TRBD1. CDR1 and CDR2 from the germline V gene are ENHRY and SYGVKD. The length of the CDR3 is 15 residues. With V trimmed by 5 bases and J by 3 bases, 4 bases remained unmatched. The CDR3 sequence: CAISSRDRDTGELFF. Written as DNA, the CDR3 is TGTGCCATCAGTAGCCGGGACAGGGACACCGGGGAGCTGTTTTTT.

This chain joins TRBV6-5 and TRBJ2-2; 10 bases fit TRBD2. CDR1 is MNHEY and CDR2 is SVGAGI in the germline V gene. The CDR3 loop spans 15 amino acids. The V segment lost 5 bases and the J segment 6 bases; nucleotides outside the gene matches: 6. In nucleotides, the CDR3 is TGTGCCAGCAGTCTACTAGCGGGGATGTCCGGGGAGCTGTTTTTT. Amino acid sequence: CASSLLAGMSGELFF.

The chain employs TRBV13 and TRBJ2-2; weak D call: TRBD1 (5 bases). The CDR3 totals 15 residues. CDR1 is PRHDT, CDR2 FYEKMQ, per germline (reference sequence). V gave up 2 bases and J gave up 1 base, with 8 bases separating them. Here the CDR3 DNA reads TGTGCCAGCAGCTTACCGACAGAGAACACCGGGGAGCTGTTTTTT. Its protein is CASSLPTENTGELFF.

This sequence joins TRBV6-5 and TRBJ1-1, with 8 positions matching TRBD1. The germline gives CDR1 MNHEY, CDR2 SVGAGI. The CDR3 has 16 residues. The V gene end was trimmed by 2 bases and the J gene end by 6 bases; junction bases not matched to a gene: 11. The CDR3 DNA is TGTGCCAGCAGTTACAGGGCAGGGGGCCGATTCGCTGAAGCTTTCTTT. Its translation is CASSYRAGGRFAEAFF.

In DNA form, the CDR3 reads TGTGCCAGCAGGCTAACCGGGACACGTACCGGGGAGCTGTTTTTT. As protein: CASRLTGTRTGELFF. This chain connects TRBV13 to TRBJ2-2; TRBD1 might be the D (6 bases). V lost 6 bases to trimming and J lost 5 bases, with 16 bases between them. This CDR3 spans 15 amino acids. Germline CDR1 is PRHDT and CDR2 is FYEKMQ (reference sequence).

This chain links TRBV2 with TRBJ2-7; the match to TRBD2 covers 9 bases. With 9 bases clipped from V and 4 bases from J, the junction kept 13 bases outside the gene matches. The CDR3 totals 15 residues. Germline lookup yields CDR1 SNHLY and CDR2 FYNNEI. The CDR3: CASTEGGTSIYEQYF. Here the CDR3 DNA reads TGTGCCAGTACTGAGGGCGGGACTAGCATTTACGAGCAGTACTTC.

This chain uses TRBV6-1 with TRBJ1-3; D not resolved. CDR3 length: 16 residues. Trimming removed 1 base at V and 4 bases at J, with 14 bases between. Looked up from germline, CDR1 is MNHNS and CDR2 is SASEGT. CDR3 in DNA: TGTGCCAGCAGTGAAGTGTGGCGTCTAGGAGGAAACACCATATATTTT. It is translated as CASSEVWRLGGNTIYF.

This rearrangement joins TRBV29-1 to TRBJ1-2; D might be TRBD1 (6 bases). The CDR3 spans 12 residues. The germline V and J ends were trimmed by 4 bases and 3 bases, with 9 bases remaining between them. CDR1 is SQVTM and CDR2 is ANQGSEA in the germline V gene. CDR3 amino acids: CSVGNRDYGYTF. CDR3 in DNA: TGCAGCGTTGGAAACAGGGACTATGGCTACACCTTC.

The CDR3 spells CASSIRVRAELYGYTF. For the CDR3, the DNA is TGTGCCAGTAGTATCAGGGTTCGGGCGGAACTCTATGGCTACACCTTC. The chain employs TRBV19 and TRBJ1-2, with TRBD1 as a possible D gene (5 bases). The CDR3 runs to 16 residues. The V end lost 3 bases, the J end lost 4 bases, and 18 bases lay between the germline ends. Germline V gives CDR1 LNHDA, CDR2 SQIVND (reference sequence).

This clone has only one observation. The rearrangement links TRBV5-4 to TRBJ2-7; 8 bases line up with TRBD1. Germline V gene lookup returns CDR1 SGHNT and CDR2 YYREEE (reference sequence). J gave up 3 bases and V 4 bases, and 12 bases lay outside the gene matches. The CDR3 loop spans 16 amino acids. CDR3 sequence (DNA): TGTGCCAGCAGCCCGGAACCACAGGGGGTTCACTACGAGCAGTACTTC. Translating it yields CASSPEPQGVHYEQYF.

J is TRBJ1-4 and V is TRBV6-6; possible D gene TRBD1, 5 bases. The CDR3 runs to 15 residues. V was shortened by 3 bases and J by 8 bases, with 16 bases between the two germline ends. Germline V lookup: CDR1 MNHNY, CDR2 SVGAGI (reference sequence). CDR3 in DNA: TGTGCCAGCAGTTATGAGGGGCGGAGGGAGGAAAAACTGTTTTTT. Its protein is CASSYEGRREEKLFF.

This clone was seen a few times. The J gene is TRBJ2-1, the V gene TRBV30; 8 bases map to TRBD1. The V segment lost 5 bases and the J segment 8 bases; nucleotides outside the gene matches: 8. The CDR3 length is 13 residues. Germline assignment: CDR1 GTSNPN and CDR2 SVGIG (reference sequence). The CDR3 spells CAWAWTGTHEQFF. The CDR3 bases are TGTGCCTGGGCCTGGACAGGGACCCATGAGCAGTTCTTC.

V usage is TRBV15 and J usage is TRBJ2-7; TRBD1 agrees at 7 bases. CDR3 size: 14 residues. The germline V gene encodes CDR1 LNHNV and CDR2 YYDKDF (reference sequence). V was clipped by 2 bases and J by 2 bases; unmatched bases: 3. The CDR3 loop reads CATSRRDRAYEQYF. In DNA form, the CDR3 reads TGTGCCACCAGCAGACGGGACAGAGCCTACGAGCAGTACTTC.

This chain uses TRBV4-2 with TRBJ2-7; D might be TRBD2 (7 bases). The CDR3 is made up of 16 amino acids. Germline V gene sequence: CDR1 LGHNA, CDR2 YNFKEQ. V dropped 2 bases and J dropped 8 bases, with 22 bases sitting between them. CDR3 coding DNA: TGTGCCAGCAGCCAACAGGAGGTGGGGGGGGCCCCCCAGCAGTACTTC. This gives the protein CASSQQEVGGAPQQYF.